This TCR beta chain was found in a study of shared T cell receptors in the human thymus. Some clones are missing from TCRdb's copy, which holds only in-frame ones; the method was immunoSEQ multiplex PCR. Here the sample spans fewer than 700,000 clones, roughly 90% being singletons. V was trimmed by 1 base and J by 6 bases, leaving 10 bases between them. The CDR3 has 14 amino acids. CDR1 MGHDK and CDR2 SYGVNS come from the germline V gene. These records were also assigned to another study, of human thymus T cells. That paper adds: The people who donated were healthy Finnish babies having corrective surgery for congenital heart defects. Corrective heart surgery yielded the resections from which the thymus tissue came. Gene usage (both V and J) appeared biased in thymic and blood repertoires. Unrelated people showed highly overlapping thymic repertoires, related research reported.

The gene calls are TRBV25-1 and TRBJ1-5, with TRBD1 as a possible D gene (5 bases). Material: thymocytes. This TCR came from a boy younger than two with a congenital heart defect. In DNA, the CDR3 is TGTGCCAGCAGTGAATGGAGGGGCAGTCAGCCCCAGCATTTT. This translates into CASSEWRGSQPQHF.